This record covers a single TCR beta chain. Methods used by the authors: Reference gene primers were amplified, and this amplification served to estimate nucleated cell counts. Only in-frame clones appear in the TCRdb table, and some are missing; sequencing was by immunoSEQ multiplex PCR. The V and J calls and the clone size are those of that table, but D and trimming were determined from the DNA. Of roughly 100,000 clones listed, 80% to 95% are singletons. Trimming took 2 bases from V and 7 from J; bases not matched to a gene: 14. This CDR3 has 18 residues. Germline assignment: CDR1 KGHDR and CDR2 SFDVKD. This sample is part of a study of blood T cell repertoires in COVID-19.

V is TRBV24-1 and J is TRBJ2-2; 8 bases align to TRBD2. The source of this sequence is a man between 18 and 29 years old with acute or convalescent COVID-19. Material for sequencing was peripheral blood. The CDR3 DNA is TGTGCCACCAGTGATTCTAGCGGGCCTAACTATGCTTACGGGGAGCTGTTTTTT. As protein: CATSDSSGPNYAYGELFF.